The rows below give T cell receptor beta chains drawn from one sample of a study of T-cell reconstitution after alpha-beta-depleted transplantation in children. From the PCR reads, TCRdb called clonotypes with MiXCR, one entry per CDR3 protein. The top ten hold just under 30% of the sample, which has about 420,000 distinct CDR3 sequences, about 17% seen once. Sequences were derived from PBMCs, mostly from graft donor cells, sampled 360 days after TCRalphabeta/CD19-depleted stem cell transplant. The receptor source for this set is a boy under two years old who had a stem cell transplant for Wiskott-Aldrich syndrome, so the T cells may come from the graft donor. Both conserved end residues are trimmed from each CDR3. Each record gives: V gene, J gene, CDR3 protein.

>TRBV6-5|TRBJ2-3
ASSYPPSGDNTDTQY
>TRBV7-9|TRBJ2-1
ASSSAGGAPTREQF
>TRBV7-2|TRBJ2-2
ASSLPWELF
>TRBV29-1|TRBJ2-1
STEGRGGNEQF
>TRBV5-1|TRBJ2-1
ASSLGLAGVWSSYNEQF
>TRBV15|TRBJ2-1
ATSRESGVYNEQF
>TRBV18|TRBJ2-7
ASSRDQTPPEQY
>TRBV5-1|TRBJ2-7
ASRAMGQGGRKPYEQY
>TRBV10-2|TRBJ2-5
ASSGSSGGQYQETQY
>TRBV4-1|TRBJ2-7
ASSHPMFGYEQY
>TRBV4-1|TRBJ2-6
ASSQSSGLAGNSGANVLT
>TRBV12-3/TRBV12-4|TRBJ1-5
ASSGGPYSNQPQH
>TRBV18|TRBJ2-4
ASSFLAGGDIQY
>TRBV3-1|TRBJ2-1
AFSQSGLAGTKSYNEQF
>TRBV7-2|TRBJ2-7
ASSRDAYEQY
>TRBV24-1|TRBJ1-5
ATRGEGGNQPQH
>TRBV2|TRBJ2-1
ASSDSGLPNNEQF
>TRBV11-2|TRBJ2-2
ASSRNGGRHTGELF
>TRBV20-1|TRBJ2-5
SAPRDQETQY
>TRBV29-1|TRBJ2-3
SVGQGPLLSQY
>TRBV12-3/TRBV12-4|TRBJ2-5
ASSLWGGYQETQY
>TRBV11-2|TRBJ2-2
ASSLERNTGGTGELF
>TRBV20-1|TRBJ2-3
SAIIRPGTQY
>TRBV28|TRBJ2-7
ASSSSGTTYEQY
>TRBV11-2|TRBJ1-1
ASSLRGRILITEAF
>TRBV12-3/TRBV12-4|TRBJ2-5
ASSSTVGQETQY
>TRBV28|TRBJ1-5
ASRPEKGGSIQRQPQH
>TRBV12-3/TRBV12-4|TRBJ2-1
ASSFRIAEQF
>TRBV20-1|TRBJ2-2
SARAGTSGRTGELF
>TRBV18|TRBJ2-6
ASSPVMGLASSGANVLT
>TRBV20-1|TRBJ2-7
SARDSDETYEQY
>TRBV29-1|TRBJ2-3
SVRERNTQY
>TRBV5-1|TRBJ2-1
ASSSRYRTFTGYNEQF
>TRBV7-9|TRBJ1-1
ASSFRKGRNTEAF
>TRBV18|TRBJ2-2
ASSPSRIGETGELF
>TRBV10-2|TRBJ2-5
ASSESANSWY
>TRBV6-5|TRBJ1-6
ASSYSRSGQGISPLH
>TRBV5-1|TRBJ2-1
ASSGTKYNEQF
>TRBV9|TRBJ2-7
ASSVAGIAGVNEQY
>TRBV29-1|TRBJ1-1
SVGRVTNTEAF
>TRBV2|TRBJ2-1
ASSGWSSYNEQF
>TRBV11-2|TRBJ2-2
ASSLGPGRAGELF
>TRBV5-6|TRBJ1-6
ASSYDWEETLH
>TRBV18|TRBJ2-6
ASSVSGANVLT
>TRBV7-4|TRBJ2-1
VSSLAFLSDRQRKKYNEQF
>TRBV5-1|TRBJ2-3
ASSPEGTSLGAQY
>TRBV14|TRBJ2-1
ASGPYNEQF
>TRBV30|TRBJ2-2
AWSVLAAGELF
>TRBV7-9|TRBJ1-2
ASSPLMGSNGYT
>TRBV11-2|TRBJ2-2
ASSLVKTGLSLPGELF
>TRBV4-3|TRBJ2-7
ASSQGDRVGEQY
>TRBV4-3|TRBJ2-1
ASSQGTISGNEQF
>TRBV7-9|TRBJ2-1
ASSLGLVVGNEQF
>TRBV20-1|TRBJ2-7
SARVGGGQY
>TRBV20-1|TRBJ2-4
SAQGRGVMGIQY